This T cell receptor beta chain came from a study of blood T cell repertoires in COVID-19. Study-wide background: Collection of acute and convalescent COVID-19 samples took place in the United States, Italy and Spain.

The CDR3 sequence is 15 residues long. The germline gives CDR1 SGHRS, CDR2 YFSETQ. With 0 bases removed from V and 4 bases from J, the gap between germline ends came to 8 bases. Original methodology: Estimation of nucleated cell counts was performed using reference gene primer amplification. Sequencing was performed with immunoSEQ multiplex PCR; in TCRdb, only in-frame clones are kept and a portion is missing. V and J calls plus clone size are reproduced from that table; the DNA served to infer D and trimming. The top ten hold 25% of the sample, which has approximately 94,000 clones, 70% to 85% seen once.

The clonotype comes from a man aged 55 to 70 with acute or convalescent COVID-19. Sequenced sample: peripheral blood. The chain links TRBV5-1 to TRBJ2-6, with D possibly matching TRBD1 (6 bases). In DNA form, the CDR3 reads TGCGCCAGCAGCTTGGCTGGGACAGGGGCCAACGTCCTGACTTTC. This translates into CASSLAGTGANVLTF.